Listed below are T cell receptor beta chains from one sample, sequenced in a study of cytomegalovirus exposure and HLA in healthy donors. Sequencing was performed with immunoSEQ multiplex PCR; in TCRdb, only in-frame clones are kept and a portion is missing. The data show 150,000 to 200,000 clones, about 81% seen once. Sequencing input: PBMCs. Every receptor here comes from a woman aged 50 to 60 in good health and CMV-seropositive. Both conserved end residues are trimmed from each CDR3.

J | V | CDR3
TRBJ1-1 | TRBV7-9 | ASSLAGVPEAF
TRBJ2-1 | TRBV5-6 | ASSTDRAGALF
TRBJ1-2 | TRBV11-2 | ASSLDETGVYGYT
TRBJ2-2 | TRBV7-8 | ASSSWGGENTGELF
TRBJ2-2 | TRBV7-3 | ASSLKAGGPGELF
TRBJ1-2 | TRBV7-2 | ASSSPRGRDYGYT
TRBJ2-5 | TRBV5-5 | ASSPVLTSTQY
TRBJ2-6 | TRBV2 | ASSGDRGLSSGANVLT
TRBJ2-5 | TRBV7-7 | ASSKEVGRSQETQY
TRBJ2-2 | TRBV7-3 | ASSPGTIGGELF
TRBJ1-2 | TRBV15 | ATSRAGQCGYT
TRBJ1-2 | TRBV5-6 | ASSLSRGTYGYT
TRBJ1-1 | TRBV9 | ASSLRPRPV
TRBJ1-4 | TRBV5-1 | ASSLGSGQVNEKLF
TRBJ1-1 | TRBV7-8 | ASSPRQGYTEAF
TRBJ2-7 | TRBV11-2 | ASSLAGGKSYEQY
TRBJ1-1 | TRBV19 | ASSWGQGAGEAF
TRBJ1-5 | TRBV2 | ASSEGTGNQPQH
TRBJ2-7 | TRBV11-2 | ASSSRDRNYEQY
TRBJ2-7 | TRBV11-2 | ASSDQRTSGYEQY
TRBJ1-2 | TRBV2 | ASSTTGELTYGYT
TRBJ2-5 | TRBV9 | ASSVDGGAKETQY